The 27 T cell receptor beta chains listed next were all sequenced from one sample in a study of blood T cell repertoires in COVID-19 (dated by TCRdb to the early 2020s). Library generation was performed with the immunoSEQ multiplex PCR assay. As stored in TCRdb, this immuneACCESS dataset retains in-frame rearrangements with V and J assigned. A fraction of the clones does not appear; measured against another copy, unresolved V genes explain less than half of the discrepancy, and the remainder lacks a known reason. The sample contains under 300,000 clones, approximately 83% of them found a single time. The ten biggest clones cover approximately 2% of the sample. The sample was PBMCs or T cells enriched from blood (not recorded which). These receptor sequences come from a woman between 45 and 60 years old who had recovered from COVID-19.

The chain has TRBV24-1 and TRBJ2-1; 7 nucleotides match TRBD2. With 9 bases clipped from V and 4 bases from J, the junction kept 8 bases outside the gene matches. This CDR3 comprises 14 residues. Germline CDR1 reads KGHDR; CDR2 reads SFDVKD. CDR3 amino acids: CATGQASGYNEQFF. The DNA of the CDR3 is TGTGCCACCGGGCAGGCTAGCGGATACAATGAGCAGTTCTTC.

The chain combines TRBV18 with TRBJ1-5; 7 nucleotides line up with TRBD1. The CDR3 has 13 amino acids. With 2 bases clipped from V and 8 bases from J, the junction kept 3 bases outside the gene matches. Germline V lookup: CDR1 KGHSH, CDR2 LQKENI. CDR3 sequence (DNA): TGTGCCAGCTCACCATCGACAGGGAAGCCCCAGCATTTT. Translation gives CASSPSTGKPQHF.

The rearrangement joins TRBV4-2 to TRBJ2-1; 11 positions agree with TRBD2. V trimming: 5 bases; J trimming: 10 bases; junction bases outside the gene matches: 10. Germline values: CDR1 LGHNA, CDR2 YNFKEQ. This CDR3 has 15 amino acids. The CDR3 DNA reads TGTGCCAGCAGCTCCCGGACTAGCGGGTACGGGGAGCAGTTCTTC. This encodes CASSSRTSGYGEQFF.

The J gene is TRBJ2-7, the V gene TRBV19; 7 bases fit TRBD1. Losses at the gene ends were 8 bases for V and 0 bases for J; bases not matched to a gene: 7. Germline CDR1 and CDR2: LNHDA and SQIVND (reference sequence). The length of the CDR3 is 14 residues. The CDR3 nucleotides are TGTGCCAGTCGGGACAGCGGTCGCTCCTACGAGCAGTACTTC. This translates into CASRDSGRSYEQYF.

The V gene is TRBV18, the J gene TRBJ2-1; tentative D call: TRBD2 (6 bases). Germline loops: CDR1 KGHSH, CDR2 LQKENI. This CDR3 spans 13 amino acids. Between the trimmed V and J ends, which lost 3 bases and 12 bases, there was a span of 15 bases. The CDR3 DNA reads TGTGCCAGCTCACCCTCACTAGCCCGGTGGCAGTTCTTC. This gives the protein CASSPSLARWQFF.

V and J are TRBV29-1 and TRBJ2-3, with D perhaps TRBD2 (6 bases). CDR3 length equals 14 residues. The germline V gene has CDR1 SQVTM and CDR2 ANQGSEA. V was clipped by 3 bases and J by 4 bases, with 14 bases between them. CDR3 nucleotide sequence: TGCAGCGTTGACACGGGAGCCGGTCCAGATACGCAGTATTTT. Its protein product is CSVDTGAGPDTQYF.

The CDR3 DNA reads as TGTGCCAGCAGTGTTACTATCTACGAGCAGTACTTC. As protein: CASSVTIYEQYF. The chain couples TRBV2 to TRBJ2-7; D not resolved. Germline lookup yields CDR1 SNHLY and CDR2 FYNNEI. With 4 bases removed from V and 3 bases from J, the gap between germline ends came to 7 bases. There are 12 residues in the CDR3.

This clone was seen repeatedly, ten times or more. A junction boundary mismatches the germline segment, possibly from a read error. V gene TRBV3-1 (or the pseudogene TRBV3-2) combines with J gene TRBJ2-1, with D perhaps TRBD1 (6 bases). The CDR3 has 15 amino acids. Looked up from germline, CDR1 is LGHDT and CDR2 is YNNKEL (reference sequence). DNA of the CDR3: TGTGCCAGCAGCCAAGATCTAATTCGGGACAACGAGCAGTTCTTC. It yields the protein CASSQDLIRDNEQFF.

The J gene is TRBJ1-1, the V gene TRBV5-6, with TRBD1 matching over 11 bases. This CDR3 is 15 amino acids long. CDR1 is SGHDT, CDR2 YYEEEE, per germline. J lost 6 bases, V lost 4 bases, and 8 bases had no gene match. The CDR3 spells CASSLWDRGVAEAFF. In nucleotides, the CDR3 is TGTGCCAGCAGCCTGTGGGACAGGGGGGTCGCTGAAGCTTTCTTT.

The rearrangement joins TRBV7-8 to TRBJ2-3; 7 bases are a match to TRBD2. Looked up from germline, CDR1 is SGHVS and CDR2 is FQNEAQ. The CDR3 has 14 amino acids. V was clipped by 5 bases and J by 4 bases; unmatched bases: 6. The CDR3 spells CASSRWEGPDTQYF. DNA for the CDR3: TGTGCCAGCAGCCGATGGGAGGGCCCAGATACGCAGTATTTT.

The CDR3 loop reads CASRRQRNQPQHF. CDR3 bases: TGTGCCAGCAGAAGACAGCGCAATCAGCCCCAGCATTTT. The chain carries TRBV12-3 or TRBV12-4 and TRBJ1-5; possible D gene TRBD1, 5 bases. The CDR3 has 13 residues. V lost 6 bases and J lost 2, with 8 bases in between.

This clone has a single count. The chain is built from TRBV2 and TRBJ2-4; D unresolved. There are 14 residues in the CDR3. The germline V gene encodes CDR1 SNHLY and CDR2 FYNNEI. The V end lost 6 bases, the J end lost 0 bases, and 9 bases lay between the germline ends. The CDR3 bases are TGTGCCAGCAGAGACACAGAAGCCAAAAACATTCAGTACTTC. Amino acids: CASRDTEAKNIQYF.

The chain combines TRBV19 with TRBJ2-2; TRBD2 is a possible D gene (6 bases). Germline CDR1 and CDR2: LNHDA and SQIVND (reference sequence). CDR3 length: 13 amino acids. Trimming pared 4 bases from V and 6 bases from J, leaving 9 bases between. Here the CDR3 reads CASSTGVAGELFF. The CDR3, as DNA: TGTGCCAGTAGTACGGGGGTGGCCGGGGAGCTGTTTTTT.

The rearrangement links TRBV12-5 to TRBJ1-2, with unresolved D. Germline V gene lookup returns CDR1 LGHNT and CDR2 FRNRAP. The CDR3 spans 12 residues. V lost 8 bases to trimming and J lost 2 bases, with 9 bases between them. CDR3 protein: CASTGGNYGYTF. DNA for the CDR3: TGTGCTAGTACCGGCGGGAACTATGGCTACACCTTC.

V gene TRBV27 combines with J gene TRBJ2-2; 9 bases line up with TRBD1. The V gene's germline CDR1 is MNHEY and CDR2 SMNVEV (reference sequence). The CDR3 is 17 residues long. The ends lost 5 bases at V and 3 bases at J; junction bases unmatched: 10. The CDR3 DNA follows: TGTGCCAGCAGTACCATTCCGGGACAGGGCTACACCGGGGAGCTGTTTTTT. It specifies CASSTIPGQGYTGELFF.

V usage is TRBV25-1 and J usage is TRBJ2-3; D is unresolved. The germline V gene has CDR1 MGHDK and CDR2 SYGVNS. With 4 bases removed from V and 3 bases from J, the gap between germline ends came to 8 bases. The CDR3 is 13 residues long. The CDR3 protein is CASSVFGTDTQYF. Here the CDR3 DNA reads TGTGCCAGCAGTGTATTCGGGACAGATACGCAGTATTTT.

The CDR3 is CAISRDSETQYF. CDR3 in DNA: TGTGCCATCAGTCGGGACTCCGAGACCCAGTACTTC. The chain recombines TRBV10-3 with TRBJ2-5; weak D call: TRBD2 (6 bases). Germline V gene data show CDR1 as ENHRY and CDR2 as SYGVKD. V gave up 5 bases and J gave up 5 bases, with 9 bases separating them. The CDR3 extends over 12 amino acids.

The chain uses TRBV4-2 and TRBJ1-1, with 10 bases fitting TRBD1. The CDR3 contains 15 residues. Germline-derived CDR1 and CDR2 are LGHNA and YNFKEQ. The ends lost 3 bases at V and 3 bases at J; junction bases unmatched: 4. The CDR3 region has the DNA TGTGCCAGCAGCCACCCCGGGACAGGGGACACTGAAGCTTTCTTT. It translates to CASSHPGTGDTEAFF.

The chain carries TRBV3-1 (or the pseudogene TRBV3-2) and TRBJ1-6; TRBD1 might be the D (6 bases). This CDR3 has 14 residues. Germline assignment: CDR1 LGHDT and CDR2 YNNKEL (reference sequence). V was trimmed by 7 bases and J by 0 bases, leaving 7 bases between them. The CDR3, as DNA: TGTGCCAGCAAGGACAGCTCCTATAATTCACCCCTCCACTTT. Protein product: CASKDSSYNSPLHF.

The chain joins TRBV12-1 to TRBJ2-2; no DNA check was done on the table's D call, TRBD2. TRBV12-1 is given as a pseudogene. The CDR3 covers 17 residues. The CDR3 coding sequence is TGTGCCAGCAGCTTTTGTGGTGTTCCTCGGGTCGCCGGGGAGCTGTTTTTT. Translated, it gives CASSFCGVPRVAGELFF.

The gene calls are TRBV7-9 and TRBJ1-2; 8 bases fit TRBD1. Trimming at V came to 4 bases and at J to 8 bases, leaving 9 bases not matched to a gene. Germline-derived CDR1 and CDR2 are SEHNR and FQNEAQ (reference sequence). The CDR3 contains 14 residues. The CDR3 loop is CASSSLQGVEGYTF. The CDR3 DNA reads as TGTGCCAGCAGCTCCCTACAGGGGGTAGAAGGCTACACCTTC.

The CDR3 is CATSIGQGNPYEQYF. CDR3 nucleotides: TGTGCCACCAGCATCGGACAGGGTAACCCCTACGAGCAGTACTTC. The chain is built from TRBV15 and TRBJ2-7; 8 bases agree with TRBD1. V shed 4 bases and J 2 bases; nucleotides not matched to a gene: 7. There are 15 residues in the CDR3. Germline V gene data show CDR1 as LNHNV and CDR2 as YYDKDF (reference sequence).

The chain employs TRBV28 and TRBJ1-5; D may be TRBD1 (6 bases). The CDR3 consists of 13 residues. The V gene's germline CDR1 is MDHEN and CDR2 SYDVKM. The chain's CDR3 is CAENTGSNQPQHF. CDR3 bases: TGTGCGGAAAACACAGGGAGCAATCAGCCCCAGCATTTT.

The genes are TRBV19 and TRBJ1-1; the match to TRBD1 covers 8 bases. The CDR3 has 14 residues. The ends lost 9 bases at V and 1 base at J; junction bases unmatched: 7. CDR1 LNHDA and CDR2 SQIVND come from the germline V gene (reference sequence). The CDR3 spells CASYSGTGNTEAFF. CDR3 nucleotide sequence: TGTGCCAGCTATTCCGGGACAGGGAACACTGAAGCTTTCTTT.

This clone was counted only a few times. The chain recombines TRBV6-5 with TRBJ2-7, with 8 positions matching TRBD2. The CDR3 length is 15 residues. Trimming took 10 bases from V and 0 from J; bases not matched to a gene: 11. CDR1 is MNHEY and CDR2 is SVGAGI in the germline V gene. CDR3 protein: CATYKPGLGSYEQYF. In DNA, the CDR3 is TGTGCCACCTACAAACCGGGACTAGGCTCCTACGAGCAGTACTTC.

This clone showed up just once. The CDR3 sequence is CASSRQGWDGYTF. CDR3 nucleotides: TGTGCCAGCAGCCGACAGGGTTGGGATGGCTACACCTTC. The chain couples TRBV12-3 or TRBV12-4 to TRBJ1-2; 7 nucleotides align to TRBD1. V trimming: 6 bases; J trimming: 6 bases; junction bases outside the gene matches: 7. The CDR3 totals 13 residues.

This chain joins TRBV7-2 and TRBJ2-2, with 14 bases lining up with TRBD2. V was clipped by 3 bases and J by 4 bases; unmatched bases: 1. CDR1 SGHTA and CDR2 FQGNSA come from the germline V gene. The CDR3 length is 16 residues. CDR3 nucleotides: TGTGCCAGCAGCTTGGGACTAGCGGGAGTCACCGGGGAGCTGTTTTTT. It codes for CASSLGLAGVTGELFF.